A selection of T cell receptor beta chains follows, all from one sample in a study of blood T cell repertoires in COVID-19. Profiling relied on immunoSEQ multiplex PCR, and the TCRdb table lists in-frame clones only, not all of them. The table lists 95,000 to 150,000 clones, 78% of them singletons. The sample was peripheral blood. Every receptor here comes from a man aged 65-85 years with acute or convalescent COVID-19. The CDR3 runs from the conserved cysteine through the conserved F or W. The order of the fields is V gene, clone size, J gene, D gene, CDR3 DNA, CDR3 protein. D genes are given only for firm matches. Clone size is given for some rows only: seen once, a few or many times, or a class if the clone is expanded.

TRBV5-8	-	TRBJ2-2	TRBD1	TGTGCCAGCAGCCCCAGGACAGGGGGACATGCTCCGAACACCGGGGAGCTGTTTTTT	CASSPRTGGHAPNTGELFF
TRBV7-9	once	TRBJ2-5	-	TGTGCCAGCAGCTTAACGGGAAAGGAGACCCAGTACTTC	CASSLTGKETQYF
TRBV5-1	-	TRBJ1-3	-	TGCGCCAGCAGCTTGGGAGCGGGCTCTGGAAACACCATATATTTT	CASSLGAGSGNTIYF
TRBV6-2/TRBV6-3	-	TRBJ2-1	-	TGTGCCAGCAGTTACGGCAGGGATTACAATGAGCAGTTCTTC	CASSYGRDYNEQFF
TRBV2	few	TRBJ2-1	TRBD1	TGTGCCAGCAGTGAAATGGGGACAGGTAGTTACAATGAGCAGTTCTTC	CASSEMGTGSYNEQFF
TRBV4-2	-	TRBJ1-6	-	TGTGCCAGCAGCCACGGACAGCGCACTTCACCCCTCCACTTT	CASSHGQRTSPLHF
TRBV7-2	-	TRBJ2-5	TRBD1	TGTGCCAGCATCCCTTTGGGGACAGTCCAAGAGACCCAGTACTTC	CASIPLGTVQETQYF
TRBV11-3	-	TRBJ1-4	-	TGTGCCAGCAGCTTTCCAGGGGTACGGGAAAAACTGTTTTTT	CASSFPGVREKLFF
TRBV19	-	TRBJ1-3	-	TGTGCCAGTACCTCTCGGGGGGGTGCAACCTCCTCTGGAAACACCATATATTTT	CASTSRGGATSSGNTIYF
TRBV2	-	TRBJ1-5	TRBD1	TGTGCCAGCAGAGCCTCCGGGACAGGGGGTCATCAGCCCCAGCATTTT	CASRASGTGGHQPQHF
TRBV7-7	-	TRBJ2-5	TRBD1	TGTGCCAGCAGCCCCTGGAGATTGGTTCTAGGGACAGATAAACAAGAGACCCAGTACTTC	CASSPWRLVLGTDKQETQYF
TRBV19	-	TRBJ1-5	-	TGTGCCAGTACTAATCGGGGGAGCAATCAGCCCCAGCATTTT	CASTNRGSNQPQHF
TRBV11-3	few	TRBJ2-3	TRBD1	TGTGCCAGCAGCTTGTCTCCGGGACAGACGCAGTATTTT	CASSLSPGQTQYF
TRBV19	-	TRBJ1-2	-	TGTGCCAGTAGTATATGGGCGGGTGGCTACACCTTC	CASSIWAGGYTF
TRBV9	-	TRBJ2-3	-	TGTGCCAGCAGCGTAGCTCAGGAAAGAGATACGCAGTATTTT	CASSVAQERDTQYF
TRBV19	few	TRBJ1-2	-	TGTGCCAGTAGAACGTCCAAGGGGCGTGGTGGCTACACCTTC	CASRTSKGRGGYTF
TRBV6-2/TRBV6-3	once	TRBJ1-6	TRBD1	TGTGCCAGCAGCCCAGGACAGGGAGGTTCACCCCTCCACTTT	CASSPGQGGSPLHF
TRBV7-2	-	TRBJ1-5	TRBD1	TGTGCCAGCAGCTTAGCGTCTGGAGGGGGCGGGATTCAGCCCCAGCATTTT	CASSLASGGGGIQPQHF
TRBV28	-	TRBJ1-1	TRBD1	TGTGCCAGCAGCGAAGGGGGCGGGAACACTGAAGCTTTCTTT	CASSEGGGNTEAFF
TRBV5-1	-	TRBJ1-4	TRBD1	TGCGCCAGCAGGTTGACAGGGAAATCCAATGAAAAACTGTTTTTT	CASRLTGKSNEKLFF
TRBV5-8	-	TRBJ1-2	TRBD1	TGTGCCAGCAGCTGGACCCCCGGGACAGGATACTATGGCTACACCTTC	CASSWTPGTGYYGYTF
TRBV18	-	TRBJ2-1	TRBD2	TGTGCCAGCTCACCAAGCGGGGGCTCCTACAATGAGCAGTTCTTC	CASSPSGGSYNEQFF
TRBV5-8	-	TRBJ1-5	TRBD1	TGTGCCAGCAGCTTGTGGACAGGGGGAAATAGCAATCAGCCCCAGCATTTT	CASSLWTGGNSNQPQHF
TRBV5-1	-	TRBJ1-1	TRBD1	TGCGCCAGCAGCGCCGGACAGGGAGTGAACACTGAAGCTTTCTTT	CASSAGQGVNTEAFF
TRBV15	-	TRBJ1-2	-	TGTGCCACCAGCAGAGATCCGGAGGGGACCTATGGCTACACCTTC	CATSRDPEGTYGYTF
TRBV11-3	-	TRBJ2-7	-	TGTGCCAGCAGCTCCCCTGACGCTGAGGGGCAGTACTTC	CASSSPDAEGQYF
TRBV27	-	TRBJ2-7	TRBD2	TGTGCCAGCAGTTCTAGCGGGAGTCCCTCCTACGAGCAGTACTTC	CASSSSGSPSYEQYF
TRBV5-8	-	TRBJ1-1	-	TGTGCCAGCAGCTTGGACAGGGCCACTGAAGCTTTCTTT	CASSLDRATEAFF
TRBV7-9	-	TRBJ2-1	-	TGTGCCAGCAGCTTACGAGTAGCGGTTGAGCAGTTCTTC	CASSLRVAVEQFF
TRBV7-2	-	TRBJ2-2	TRBD2	TGTGCCAGCAGCTCCCGAACTGGACTAGCCGGCACCGGGGAGCTGTTTTTT	CASSSRTGLAGTGELFF
TRBV21-1	-	TRBJ1-3	-	-	CASSKVGGGNTIYF
TRBV4-1	few	TRBJ1-4	-	TGCGCCAGCAGCCTTGGACAGCGTGAAAAACTGTTTTTT	CASSLGQREKLFF
TRBV11-3	-	TRBJ1-6	TRBD1	TGTGCCAGCAGCCCCCGGACAGGGGATTCACCCCTCCACTTT	CASSPRTGDSPLHF
TRBV20-1	-	TRBJ1-5	TRBD1	TGCAGTGCTAGTACCCAGGGGGGCAGGGGGAGCAATCAGCCCCAGCATTTT	CSASTQGGRGSNQPQHF
TRBV19	-	TRBJ1-6	TRBD1	TGTGCCAGTAGTAGCAAGACAGGGGGCAGCTCCTATAATTCACCCCTCCACTTT	CASSSKTGGSSYNSPLHF
TRBV7-9	-	TRBJ2-7	-	TGTGCCAGCAGCTTCACTCCTAGCTACGAGCAGTACTTC	CASSFTPSYEQYF
TRBV9	-	TRBJ2-3	-	TGTGCCAGCAGCCCGAGCGGTGGAAGAACAGATACGCAGTATTTT	CASSPSGGRTDTQYF
TRBV5-1	-	TRBJ1-4	-	TGCGCCAGCAGCTCTTCAGGGGTACCCCTTGAAAAACTGTTTTTT	CASSSSGVPLEKLFF
TRBV9	once	TRBJ1-2	TRBD1	TGTGCCAGCAGCGCCGGGACAGGGCTTCCCTCAGGCTACACCTTC	CASSAGTGLPSGYTF
TRBV6-2/TRBV6-3	-	TRBJ2-4	-	TGTGCCAGCAGTTACGTTCGAGGTCGTCCCTGGGAAAACATTCAGTACTTC	CASSYVRGRPWENIQYF
TRBV2	-	TRBJ2-2	TRBD1	TGTGCCAGCAGTGCCAGAGGGGGCGCCGGGACCGGGGAGCTGTTTTTT	CASSARGGAGTGELFF
TRBV7-2	once	TRBJ2-5	TRBD2	TGTGCCAGCAGCTTCCGGCTAGCGGGGGGGAAGACCCAGTACTTC	CASSFRLAGGKTQYF
TRBV4-2	-	TRBJ2-5	-	TGTGCCAGCAGCCAAGGAGGGTATAGCGGAAAGTACCAAGAGACCCAGTACTTC	CASSQGGYSGKYQETQYF
TRBV12-3/TRBV12-4	-	TRBJ1-4	-	TGTGCCAGCAACCAGGGTTATAATGAAAAACTGTTTTTT	CASNQGYNEKLFF
TRBV7-2	-	TRBJ1-3	-	TGTGCCAGCAGCCGTGGGCCTGGAAACACCATATATTTT	CASSRGPGNTIYF
TRBV4-2	few	TRBJ1-5	-	TGTGCCAGCAGCCAAGAAGGGGCTAGCAATCAGCCCCAGCATTTT	CASSQEGASNQPQHF
TRBV2	-	TRBJ2-5	-	TGTGCCAGCAGGATCCGGGACACCCCTCGGGAGACCCAGTACTTC	CASRIRDTPRETQYF
TRBV11-3	-	TRBJ2-1	TRBD1	TGTGCCAGCAGTCCTGGGACAGTATACAATGAGCAGTTCTTC	CASSPGTVYNEQFF
TRBV12-3/TRBV12-4	-	TRBJ2-1	-	TGTGCCAGCAGTTTAGTCCCCTCTGAGCAGTTCTTC	CASSLVPSEQFF
TRBV4-2	once	TRBJ1-1	-	TGTGCCAGCAGCAAGTCTTGGACAGCGATGAACACTGAAGCTTTCTTT	CASSKSWTAMNTEAFF
TRBV19	-	TRBJ2-3	TRBD2	TGTGCCAGTAGCTGGGGGGGGTCAGATACGCAGTATTTT	CASSWGGSDTQYF
TRBV12-5	-	TRBJ1-3	-	TGTGCTAGTGGACGTGAGGACACCATATATTTT	CASGREDTIYF
TRBV7-3	-	TRBJ2-7	-	TGTGCCAGCAGCTTAACCCCTAATCCTGGACAGCTTAAGTCCTTC	CASSLTPNPGQLKSF
TRBV7-9	once	TRBJ1-1	-	TGTGCCTCTGACAGATTTAACATGAACACTGAAGCTTTCTTT	CASDRFNMNTEAFF
TRBV19	-	TRBJ2-2	TRBD1	TGTGCCAGTAGTCCCCGGACAGGGGTTAACACCGGGGAGCTGTTTTTT	CASSPRTGVNTGELFF